This T cell receptor (beta chain) was obtained from a study of blood T cell repertoires in COVID-19. The CDR3 loop spans 14 amino acids. The V and J ends lost 4 bases and 1 base respectively, with 10 bases between them. Per the germline V gene, CDR1 is SNHLY and CDR2 is FYNNEI. The assay was immunoSEQ multiplex PCR, and TCRdb's table has in-frame clones only and misses some. The sample has approximately 290,000 clones, roughly nine tenths seen once. Those enrolled in Seattle joined during active infection and were followed longitudinally afterward. The gene calls are TRBV2 and TRBJ1-1; tentative D call: TRBD1 (6 bases). The sequence was collected from a young woman with COVID-19, enrolled during active disease. Input material: peripheral blood. The CDR3 spells CASSVRTENTEAFF. The CDR3, as DNA: TGTGCCAGCAGTGTTAGGACAGAGAACACTGAAGCTTTCTTT.